These T cell receptor beta chains were read from a single sample in a study of T cells in Graves' hyperthyroidism and ophthalmopathy. From the multiplex PCR reads, TCRdb called clonotypes with MiXCR, one entry per CDR3 protein. The profile shows about 510,000 distinct CDR3 sequences, 46% of them singletons. Material for sequencing was peripheral blood or thyroid tissue (not recorded which). The receptor source for this set is an adult woman with Graves' disease, either hyperthyroidism or ophthalmopathy (not recorded which). CDR3s include the opening cysteine and the closing phenylalanine or tryptophan. A D gene is named only where the DNA matches it firmly. The size of a clone is reported for some rows only, either as once, few or many, or as a class for expanded clones.

abundance	d_gene	j_gene	v_gene	CDR3aa	CDR3nt
NA	NA	TRBJ2-1	TRBV7-2	CASSSRSGRERNEQFF	TGTGCCAGCAGCTCTAGGTCCGGCAGGGAACGCAATGAGCAGTTCTTC
many	NA	TRBJ1-4	TRBV12-3/TRBV12-4	CASSEAGAEEKLFF	TGTGCCAGCAGTGAGGCGGGGGCAGAAGAAAAACTGTTTTTT
NA	NA	TRBJ1-5	TRBV10-2	CASSAGESNQPQHF	TGCGCCAGCAGTGCGGGCGAGAGCAATCAGCCCCAGCATTTT
once	NA	TRBJ1-5	TRBV7-9	CASSLDGGGNQPQHF	TGTGCCAGCAGCTTAGACGGGGGAGGCAATCAGCCCCAGCATTTT
few	NA	TRBJ2-3	TRBV2	CASLGYTDTQYF	TGTGCCAGCCTGGGATACACAGATACGCAGTATTTT
many	NA	TRBJ2-5	TRBV20-1	CSARVIGVWQETQYF	TGCAGTGCTAGAGTGATTGGGGTGTGGCAAGAGACCCAGTACTTC
many	TRBD2	TRBJ2-7	TRBV5-4	CASSAGTSGSPYEQYF	TGTGCCAGCAGCGCGGGAACTAGCGGGTCCCCCTACGAGCAGTACTTC
few	NA	TRBJ2-7	TRBV19	CASSVLGVGEQYF	TGTGCCAGTAGTGTCCTGGGGGTCGGCGAGCAGTACTTC
NA	NA	TRBJ2-5	TRBV29-1	CSVVIWTIDRGGEETQYF	TGCAGCGTTGTCATTTGGACGATCGATCGGGGAGGCGAAGAGACCCAGTACTTC
NA	NA	TRBJ2-6	TRBV2	CASTPESSGTNVLTF	TGTGCCAGCACCCCAGAGAGCTCTGGGACCAACGTCCTGACTTTC
once	TRBD2	TRBJ2-5	TRBV10-2	CASRLAGGPSQETQYF	TGCGCCAGCAGGCTAGCGGGGGGTCCCAGCCAAGAGACCCAGTACTTC
once	NA	TRBJ2-7	TRBV5-5	CASSLYQGAPYEQYF	TGTGCCAGCAGCTTGTATCAGGGAGCCCCCTACGAGCAGTACTTC
many	NA	TRBJ1-6	TRBV7-6	CASSLGGWNSPLHF	TGTGCCAGCAGCTTAGGAGGGTGGAATTCACCCCTCCACTTT
few	TRBD1	TRBJ2-5	TRBV29-1	CSARTGGYQETQYF	TGCAGCGCTCGGACAGGGGGATACCAAGAGACCCAGTACTTC
NA	TRBD1	TRBJ1-1	TRBV6-4	CASRKGTGVTEAFF	TGTGCCAGCAGGAAAGGGACAGGGGTGACTGAAGCTTTCTTT
many	TRBD2	TRBJ2-7	TRBV15	CATSSQAGGRYEQYF	TGTGCCACCAGCAGTCAAGCGGGAGGGCGCTACGAGCAGTACTTC
NA	NA	TRBJ2-7	TRBV20-1	CSAGAQQYF	TGCAGTGCTGGGGCTCAGCAGTACTTC
few	NA	TRBJ1-4	TRBV29-1	CSVARHEKLFF	TGCAGCGTCGCCAGGCATGAAAAACTGTTTTTT
NA	NA	TRBJ1-4	TRBV7-9	CASRHTGEKLFF	TGTGCCAGCAGACACACGGGTGAAAAACTGTTTTTT
few	NA	TRBJ2-7	TRBV6-4	CASSYSGVGLVETRYEQYF	TGTGCCAGCAGTTACTCGGGTGTGGGCCTGGTGGAGACTCGCTACGAGCAGTACTTC
few	NA	TRBJ2-7	TRBV7-9	CASSLGPGSEQYF	TGTGCCAGCAGCTTAGGCCCGGGATCCGAGCAGTACTTC
NA	TRBD2	TRBJ2-7	TRBV15	CATSRDRASGDYEQYF	TGTGCCACCAGCAGAGATCGGGCTAGCGGGGACTACGAGCAGTACTTC
NA	TRBD1	TRBJ2-7	TRBV12-3/TRBV12-4	CASSQRTGYEQYF	TGTGCCAGCAGCCAACGGACAGGGTACGAGCAGTACTTC